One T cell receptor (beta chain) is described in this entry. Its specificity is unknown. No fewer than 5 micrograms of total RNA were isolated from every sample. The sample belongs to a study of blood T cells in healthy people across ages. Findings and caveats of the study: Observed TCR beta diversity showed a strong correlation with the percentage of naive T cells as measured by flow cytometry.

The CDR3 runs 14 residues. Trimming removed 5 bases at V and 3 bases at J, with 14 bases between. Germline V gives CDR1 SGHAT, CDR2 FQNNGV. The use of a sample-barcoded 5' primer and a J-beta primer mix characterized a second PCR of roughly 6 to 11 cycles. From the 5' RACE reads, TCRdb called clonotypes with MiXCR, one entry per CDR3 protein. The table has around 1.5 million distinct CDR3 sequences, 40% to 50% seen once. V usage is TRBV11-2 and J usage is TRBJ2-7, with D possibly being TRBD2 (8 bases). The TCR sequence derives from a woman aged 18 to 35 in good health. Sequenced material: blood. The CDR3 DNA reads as TGTGCCAGCAGCCGACAGGGACTAGTCTACGAGCAGTACTTC. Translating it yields CASSRQGLVYEQYF.